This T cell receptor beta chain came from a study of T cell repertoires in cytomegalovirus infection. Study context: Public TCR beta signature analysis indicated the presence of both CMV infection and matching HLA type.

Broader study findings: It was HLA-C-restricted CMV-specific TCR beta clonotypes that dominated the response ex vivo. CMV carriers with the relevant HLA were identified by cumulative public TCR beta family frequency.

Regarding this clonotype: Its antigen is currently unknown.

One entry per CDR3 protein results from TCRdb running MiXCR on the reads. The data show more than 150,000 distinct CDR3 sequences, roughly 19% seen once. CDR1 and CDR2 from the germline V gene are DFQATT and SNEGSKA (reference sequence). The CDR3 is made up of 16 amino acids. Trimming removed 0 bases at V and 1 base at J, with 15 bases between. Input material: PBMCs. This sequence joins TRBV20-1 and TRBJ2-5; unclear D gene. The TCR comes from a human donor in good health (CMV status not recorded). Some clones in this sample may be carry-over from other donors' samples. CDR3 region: CSARDRAEPLQETQYF. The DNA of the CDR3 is TGCAGTGCTAGAGATCGGGCAGAGCCCCTCCAAGAGACCCAGTACTTC.